The following is a TCR beta chain sequence with its context. Its recognized antigen is unknown. No much larger clonotype is one base removed from it; base qualities were not supplied. The data originate from a study of T cells in Graves' hyperthyroidism and ophthalmopathy (dated by TCRdb to 2018 to 2020). Describing the broader study: To identify distinguishing TCR V-J signatures, a discovery cohort of 90 to 100 patients was used, comprising 40 to 45 with Graves' ophthalmopathy and around 57 with stable Graves' hyperthyroidism. The 100 discovery patients were randomly split 7:3 into training and test sets. Thyroid tissue and blood T-cell repertoires from six Graves' hyperthyroidism patients were also compared in the study. Following sampling, methimazole starting at 30 mg daily was given to hyperthyroidism patients, and high-dose intravenous methylprednisolone was given to ophthalmopathy patients. Prospective prediction of ophthalmopathy was tested in an independent validation cohort consisting of roughly 20 hyperthyroidism patients and about 17 patients who later progressed to ophthalmopathy. The paper describes TCR Vbeta CDR3 sequencing of 120 to 150 peripheral blood samples, made up of under 50 ophthalmopathy patients, around 78 hyperthyroidism patients and some 17 progressor patients.

Patients with uncontrolled infections, other autoimmune diseases, pregnancy or lactation were excluded. Diagnoses were based on clinical symptoms, serum thyroxine and TRAb, thyroid ultrasound and orbital computed tomography. Total RNA was extracted using Trizol reagent, and RNA quality was assessed on an Agilent 2100 Bioanalyzer. Overall study outcomes, separate from this receptor: Most expanded thyroid clonotypes (frequency above 0.001) were also detected in blood, suggesting blood repertoires may reflect thyroid immune responses. Sample size was not statistically predetermined, and investigators were not blinded to group allocation. In validation, the model predicted progression to ophthalmopathy a median of approximately 6.3 months before onset, with roughly 70% sensitivity and 72.22% specificity. A model built on a 13 V-J signature distinguished ophthalmopathy from stable hyperthyroidism, reaching over 85% sensitivity and around 81% specificity in cross-validation and 80%/75% in testing.

The CDR3 covers 15 residues, taking in both the cysteine and the phenylalanine. Only CDR3 DNA remains: 45 bases, in frame from the first base. As encoded in the germline V gene, CDR1 is SGHRS while CDR2 is YFSETQ. Ends trimmed: V by 1 base, J by 6 bases; bases unmatched to a gene: 5. TCR beta CDR3 regions were amplified from RNA transcripts. The first round of RT-PCR for the TCR CDR3 was performed with the HTBI primer set and the Qiagen OneStep RT-PCR kit. Libraries were constructed in a second round of multiplex PCR, after which size selection and purification were carried out. Libraries were sequenced paired-end with 100 bp reads on an Illumina HiSeq2000. The study's own analysis went as follows. SOAPnuke was used to process the raw data, removing reads that contained adapters or uncalled bases, had a mean Phred below 15, or lacked an exact match to the constant primer or identifier. High-quality paired reads were merged using COPE v1.2.5, and each unique nucleotide sequence was defined as a clonotype. MiTCR v1.1 was used to align the clonotypes against IMGT TRBV, TRBD and TRBJ reference segments. Only V-J combinations with frequency above 0.0001, covering 99% to 99.2% of repertoires, were analysed. A TCS score was defined as the ratio between F50 (clonal expansion) and ExV (chaos), using BLOSUM62-based TCRdist between CDR3 peptides within each V-J. Welch's t-statistics and random forest reduced 500 to 550 V-J features to around 14, which were used in a naive Bayes classifier (R e1071). Thyroid-blood repertoire similarity was quantified with the Morisita-Horn index. TCRdb trimmed the raw reads at Q25, called clones with MiXCR and kept productive beta chains. Records with the same CDR3 protein are collapsed into one entry carrying the most frequent genes and DNA. The V and J calls come from TCRdb's annotation, not from the publication. The sample table contains roughly 570,000 distinct CDR3 sequences; only one count was recorded for approximately 44% of them. Around 20% of the sample lies in the top ten.

This TCR was recovered from an adult woman with Graves' disease, either hyperthyroidism or ophthalmopathy (not recorded which). The chain uses TRBV5-1 and TRBJ1-2; TRBD1 lines up with 11 middle nucleotides. Sample: peripheral blood or thyroid tissue (not recorded which). The DNA is as follows: TGCGCCAGCAGCTTGAATGGACAGGGGGCCGATGGCTACACCTTC. This sequence encodes CASSLNGQGADGYTF. With the rest looked up from the reference TRBV5-1 and TRBJ1-2 genes rather than sequenced, the full variable domain is KAGVTQTPRYLIKTRGQQVTLSCSPISGHRSVSWYQQTPGQGLQFLFEYFSETQRNKGNFPGRFSGRQFSNSRSEMNVSTLELGDSALYLCASSLNGQGADGYTFGSGTRLTVV.